This T cell receptor beta chain came from a study of T cell repertoires in cytomegalovirus infection. At the level of the study: Recently identified HLA-C-restricted CMV epitopes were used, and well-studied HLA-B-restricted CMV epitopes were used as well.

Using its own MiXCR run on the reads, TCRdb lists one record per CDR3 protein. Of around 58,000 distinct CDR3 sequences listed, just over 20% are singletons. Of note for this clonotype: Its target is not known.

This CDR3 region has 18 residues. With 0 bases clipped from V and 4 bases from J, the junction kept 12 bases outside the gene matches. Per germline, CDR1 MRHNA and CDR2 SNTAGT. The starting material was CD8+ T cells from cultured PBMCs, obtained from culture after CMV antigen stimulation. The gene calls are TRBV6-4 and TRBJ1-2, with 9 bases identical to TRBD1. The receptor was isolated from a human donor in good health (CMV status not recorded). Some clones in this sample may be carry-over from other donors' samples. The CDR3 DNA is TGTGCCAGCAGTGACTCACCCTTGGGGGACAGGGAAAGCTATGGCTACACCTTC. Its translation is CASSDSPLGDRESYGYTF.